Shown below are 11 T cell receptor beta chains from a single sample sequenced in a study of blood T cell repertoires in COVID-19. Sequencing used immunoSEQ multiplex PCR; TCRdb keeps in-frame clones, though not all of them. The sample lists over 95,000 clones, approximately 81% occurring once. The sample consisted of peripheral blood. These receptors came from a man aged 40-49 years with acute or convalescent COVID-19.

The chain's CDR3 is CASSLARTGYEQYF. CDR3 nucleotide sequence: TGTGCCAGCAGCTTAGCTCGGACAGGGTACGAGCAGTACTTC. This chain links TRBV7-8 with TRBJ2-7, with 8 bases aligning to TRBD1. Per the germline V gene, CDR1 is SGHVS and CDR2 is FQNEAQ. The CDR3 consists of 14 residues. The V gene end was trimmed by 0 bases and the J gene end by 4 bases; junction bases not matched to a gene: 2. The full variable domain, completed using reference TRBV7-8 and TRBJ2-7, is GAGVSQSPRYKVAKRGQDVALRCDPISGHVSLFWYQQALGQGPEFLTYFQNEAQLDKSGLPSDRFFAERPEGSVSTLKIQRTQQEDSAVYLCASSLARTGYEQYFGPGTRLTVT.

This clone was picked up many times. The J gene is TRBJ1-6, the V gene TRBV6-4, with a weak D call TRBD1 (6 bases). The CDR3 covers 14 residues. Germline values: CDR1 MRHNA, CDR2 SNTAGT. V lost 6 bases and J lost 7, with 13 bases in between. The CDR3 region has the DNA TGTGCCAGCAGCCTACAGGGTATGAATTCACCCCTCCACTTT. Translation: CASSLQGMNSPLHF.

J is TRBJ2-3 and V is TRBV10-3; TRBD2 aligns across 14 bases. CDR1 and CDR2 (germline): ENHRY, SYGVKD. The CDR3 spans 16 residues. V gave up 4 bases and J gave up 5 bases; unmatched junction bases: 5. CDR3 sequence (DNA): TGTGCCATCAGTGCTTTGACTAGCGGGGGGGTAGATACGCAGTATTTT. Translation: CAISALTSGGVDTQYF.

The chain uses TRBV4-1 and TRBJ1-2, with no clear D. The CDR3 loop spans 14 amino acids. Between the trimmed V and J ends, which lost 0 bases and 7 bases, there was a span of 12 bases. Germline assignment: CDR1 MGHRA and CDR2 YSYEKL. In DNA form, the CDR3 reads TGCGCCAGCAGCCAAGATTCGGGTCTCTTTGGCTACACCTTC. This encodes CASSQDSGLFGYTF.

CDR3 in DNA: TGTGCCAGCAGCTCCGGGACAGGGGGAAGCACAGATACGCAGTATTTT. This codes for CASSSGTGGSTDTQYF. This sequence joins TRBV11-2 and TRBJ2-3; 11 nucleotides agree with TRBD1. Germline V gene data show CDR1 as SGHAT and CDR2 as FQNNGV. V gave up 4 bases and J gave up 0 bases; unmatched junction bases: 3. The CDR3 has 16 residues.

The V call is TRBV3-1 (or the pseudogene TRBV3-2), the J call TRBJ2-1; 9 bases are a match to TRBD1. V lost 4 bases to trimming and J lost 8 bases; unmatched junction nucleotides: 9. CDR1 and CDR2 from the germline V gene are LGHDT and YNNKEL (reference sequence). The CDR3 contains 15 residues. CDR3 sequence: CASSPKRQGGYEQFF. As DNA, the CDR3 is TGTGCCAGCAGCCCAAAAAGACAGGGGGGCTATGAGCAGTTCTTC.

The chain joins TRBV7-3 to TRBJ2-1; possibly TRBD1 for D (6 bases). Trimming removed 5 bases at V and 4 bases at J, with 12 bases between. Germline V lookup: CDR1 SGHTA, CDR2 FQGTGA. The CDR3 covers 14 residues. CDR3 coding DNA: TGTGCCAGCAGCCTAGAGACAGGATACAATGAGCAGTTCTTC. Residues: CASSLETGYNEQFF.

The chain's CDR3 is CATRDREDATNEKLFF. The DNA for the CDR3 is TGTGCCACCCGGGACAGGGAAGATGCAACTAATGAAAAACTGTTTTTT. The chain joins TRBV10-3 to TRBJ1-4, with 9 bases matching TRBD1. There are 16 residues in the CDR3. Trimming removed 10 bases from V and 0 bases from J; junction bases left unmatched: 9. CDR1 and CDR2 from the germline V gene are ENHRY and SYGVKD.

V gene TRBV12-5 combines with J gene TRBJ2-2; D is ambiguous. Looked up from germline, CDR1 is LGHNT and CDR2 is FRNRAP. V was shortened by 11 bases and J by 4 bases, with 14 bases between the two germline ends. The length of the CDR3 is 13 residues. Here the CDR3 DNA reads TGTGCTGCTGCGGCAACGTCCACCGGGGAGCTGTTTTTT. It yields the protein CAAAATSTGELFF. The variable domain in full, completed from reference TRBV12-5 and TRBJ2-2, reads DARVTQTPRHKVTEMGQEVTMRCQPILGHNTVFWYRQTMMQGLELLAYFRNRAPLDDSGMPKDRFSAEMPDATLATLKIQPSEPRDSAVYFCAAAATSTGELFFGEGSRLTVL.

The rearrangement uses TRBV6-1 and TRBJ2-3; D perhaps matches TRBD2 (7 bases). The CDR3 runs to 18 residues. Germline-derived CDR1 and CDR2 are MNHNS and SASEGT. V lost 2 bases, J lost 4 bases, and 22 bases lay in between. This chain's CDR3 is CASSERGGVTWGPDTQYF. The DNA for the CDR3 is TGTGCCAGCAGTGAAAGGGGGGGAGTAACGTGGGGACCAGATACGCAGTATTTT.

This chain connects TRBV6-1 to TRBJ2-3; no definite D call. In germline, CDR1 is MNHNS, CDR2 SASEGT. V gave up 4 bases and J gave up 0 bases, with 20 bases separating them. The CDR3 length is 18 residues. CDR3 DNA sequence: TGTGCCAGCAGTGTAGGCAGACTCTTGGATGAAAGCACAGATACGCAGTATTTT. This gives the protein CASSVGRLLDESTDTQYF.